The rows below give T cell receptor beta chains drawn from one sample of a study of cytomegalovirus exposure and HLA in healthy donors. The table came from immunoSEQ multiplex PCR; TCRdb's copy has only in-frame clones and leaves some out. Here the sample spans tens of thousands of clones, about four fifths being singletons. The sequenced material came from PBMCs. The receptors were sampled from a woman between 40 and 55 years old in good health and CMV-seropositive. CDR3s include the opening cysteine and the closing phenylalanine or tryptophan. The order of the fields is J gene, V gene, clone size, D gene, CDR3 DNA, CDR3 protein. D genes are given only for firm matches. Clone size appears in some rows only: once, few, many, or a class for an expanded clone.

j_gene: TRBJ2-7
v_gene: TRBV27
abundance: NA
d_gene: TRBD2
CDR3nt: TGTGCCAGCAGCACTCTAGCGGGGTATATCTACGAGCAGTACTTC
CDR3aa: CASSTLAGYIYEQYF

j_gene: TRBJ2-7
v_gene: TRBV7-6
abundance: NA
d_gene: NA
CDR3nt: TGTGCCAGCAGCCCTTCTGGGGCCCCCACCTACGAGCAGTACTTC
CDR3aa: CASSPSGAPTYEQYF

j_gene: TRBJ2-7
v_gene: TRBV7-9
abundance: NA
d_gene: NA
CDR3nt: TGTGCCAGCAGCCCCGATGCCTCCTACGAGCAGTACTTC
CDR3aa: CASSPDASYEQYF

j_gene: TRBJ2-7
v_gene: TRBV7-8
abundance: NA
d_gene: NA
CDR3nt: TGTGCCAGCAGCCCCGGCGGGGCCTTCTCCTACGAGCAGTACTTC
CDR3aa: CASSPGGAFSYEQYF

j_gene: TRBJ1-1
v_gene: TRBV5-1
abundance: NA
d_gene: NA
CDR3nt: TGCGCCAGCAGCTTGGCTGGAACGGGATTGAACACTGAAGCTTTCTTT
CDR3aa: CASSLAGTGLNTEAFF

j_gene: TRBJ1-1
v_gene: TRBV27
abundance: NA
d_gene: TRBD1
CDR3nt: TGTGCCAGCAGTTGGACAGGACTGAACACTGAAGCTTTCTTT
CDR3aa: CASSWTGLNTEAFF

j_gene: TRBJ2-1
v_gene: TRBV4-1
abundance: NA
d_gene: TRBD2
CDR3nt: TGCGCCAGCAGCCAAACGGGGGGGCCTCGGGATGAGCAGTTCTTC
CDR3aa: CASSQTGGPRDEQFF

j_gene: TRBJ1-6
v_gene: TRBV27
abundance: NA
d_gene: NA
CDR3nt: TGTGCCAGCAGTCCTGGCCGTAATTCACCCCTCCACTTT
CDR3aa: CASSPGRNSPLHF

j_gene: TRBJ2-1
v_gene: TRBV7-3
abundance: NA
d_gene: NA
CDR3nt: TGTGCCAGCAGCTTAACGCAGGGGAATGAGCAGTTCTTC
CDR3aa: CASSLTQGNEQFF

j_gene: TRBJ2-7
v_gene: TRBV15
abundance: once
d_gene: TRBD2
CDR3nt: TGTGCCACCAGCAGACCCGGGACTAGCGGGGGTGAATCCTACGAGCAGTACTTC
CDR3aa: CATSRPGTSGGESYEQYF

j_gene: TRBJ2-7
v_gene: TRBV7-9
abundance: NA
d_gene: NA
CDR3nt: TGTGCCAGCAGCTCACCCAGGGGACCTCTCGGCGAGCAGTACTTC
CDR3aa: CASSSPRGPLGEQYF

j_gene: TRBJ2-7
v_gene: TRBV7-2
abundance: NA
d_gene: TRBD1
CDR3nt: TGTGCCAGCAGCTTAGGAAAAATCGGACAGGGGACCTACGAGCAGTACTTC
CDR3aa: CASSLGKIGQGTYEQYF

j_gene: TRBJ1-5
v_gene: TRBV28
abundance: NA
d_gene: TRBD1
CDR3nt: TGTGCCAGCAGTCTAGACAGGGATCATCAGCCCCAGCATTTT
CDR3aa: CASSLDRDHQPQHF

j_gene: TRBJ2-7
v_gene: TRBV14
abundance: NA
d_gene: NA
CDR3nt: TGTGCCAGCAGCCAAGGGCAGGGGCCCTACGAGCAGTACTTC
CDR3aa: CASSQGQGPYEQYF

j_gene: TRBJ1-1
v_gene: TRBV9
abundance: NA
d_gene: TRBD1
CDR3nt: TGTGCCAGCAGCGTCCTCTCGTCTCGGACAGGGAAGACTGAAGCTTTCTTT
CDR3aa: CASSVLSSRTGKTEAFF

j_gene: TRBJ2-7
v_gene: TRBV5-4
abundance: NA
d_gene: NA
CDR3nt: TGTGCCAGCAGCTTGCAAGGGGGGGACGAGCAGTACTTC
CDR3aa: CASSLQGGDEQYF

j_gene: TRBJ1-2
v_gene: TRBV6-5
abundance: once
d_gene: NA
CDR3nt: TGTGCCAGCAGTTACCTAGGACAGAACTATGGCTACACCTTC
CDR3aa: CASSYLGQNYGYTF

j_gene: TRBJ2-2
v_gene: TRBV19
abundance: NA
d_gene: NA
CDR3nt: TGTGCCAGTTCTCCAGGGGTGGGGGTGGGGACCGGGGAGCTGTTTTTT
CDR3aa: CASSPGVGVGTGELFF

j_gene: TRBJ1-1
v_gene: TRBV9
abundance: NA
d_gene: NA
CDR3nt: TGTGCCAGCAGCTCCCCGTCGGGGAACACTGAAGCTTTCTTT
CDR3aa: CASSSPSGNTEAFF

j_gene: TRBJ2-2
v_gene: TRBV4-2
abundance: NA
d_gene: TRBD2
CDR3nt: TGTGCCAGCAGCCAAGGCTTAGCGGGTATAAACACCGGGGAGCTGTTTTTT
CDR3aa: CASSQGLAGINTGELFF

j_gene: TRBJ1-2
v_gene: TRBV7-9
abundance: NA
d_gene: NA
CDR3nt: TGTGCCAGCAGCTTAAGGGGAAATGGCTACACCTTC
CDR3aa: CASSLRGNGYTF

j_gene: TRBJ1-1
v_gene: TRBV7-8
abundance: NA
d_gene: NA
CDR3nt: TGTGCCAGCAGCTTAGCACAGGGATCCACTGAAGCTTTCTTT
CDR3aa: CASSLAQGSTEAFF

j_gene: TRBJ1-5
v_gene: TRBV30
abundance: NA
d_gene: NA
CDR3nt: TGTGCCCTGCGGGACCCCGGGACTCAGCCCCAGCATTTT
CDR3aa: CALRDPGTQPQHF

j_gene: TRBJ2-7
v_gene: TRBV11-2
abundance: NA
d_gene: TRBD1
CDR3nt: TGTGCCAGCAGCCCCGGGACAGGTTTCCCCTACGAGCAGTACTTC
CDR3aa: CASSPGTGFPYEQYF

j_gene: TRBJ1-2
v_gene: TRBV27
abundance: NA
d_gene: NA
CDR3nt: TGTGCCAGCAGTTTACAGTCAAACTATGGCTACACCTTC
CDR3aa: CASSLQSNYGYTF

j_gene: TRBJ2-6
v_gene: TRBV28
abundance: NA
d_gene: NA
CDR3nt: TGTGCCAGCAGTGGGGGACTTTCTGGGGCCAACGTCCTGACTTTC
CDR3aa: CASSGGLSGANVLTF

j_gene: TRBJ1-5
v_gene: TRBV27
abundance: NA
d_gene: TRBD1
CDR3nt: TGTGCCAGCAGTTCCGGGACAGCGCGAAATCAGCCCCAGCATTTT
CDR3aa: CASSSGTARNQPQHF

j_gene: TRBJ2-3
v_gene: TRBV15
abundance: NA
d_gene: NA
CDR3nt: TGTGCCACCAGCAGAGATTTTTGGGGAGAAGGCACAGATACGCAGTATTTT
CDR3aa: CATSRDFWGEGTDTQYF

j_gene: TRBJ2-7
v_gene: TRBV25-1
abundance: NA
d_gene: TRBD2
CDR3nt: TGTGCCAGCAGGGGGGGGATAGCGGCGTACGAGCAGTACTTC
CDR3aa: CASRGGIAAYEQYF

j_gene: TRBJ1-4
v_gene: TRBV14
abundance: few
d_gene: NA
CDR3nt: TGTGCCAGCAGCCACCAACAGGCAACTAATGAAAAACTGTTTTTT
CDR3aa: CASSHQQATNEKLFF

j_gene: TRBJ1-5
v_gene: TRBV5-8
abundance: NA
d_gene: NA
CDR3nt: TGTGCCAGCAGCCCAGGACAGAATAGCAATCAGCCCCAGCATTTT
CDR3aa: CASSPGQNSNQPQHF

j_gene: TRBJ2-7
v_gene: TRBV7-8
abundance: once
d_gene: NA
CDR3nt: TGTGCCAGCAGCTTAGCCCAGTACGAGCAGTACTTC
CDR3aa: CASSLAQYEQYF

j_gene: TRBJ2-7
v_gene: TRBV23-1
abundance: NA
d_gene: NA
CDR3nt: TGCGCCAGCAGTCAATCGAGGCAGGGGATCCCTTGGTACTACGAGCAGTACTTC
CDR3aa: CASSQSRQGIPWYYEQYF

j_gene: TRBJ1-5
v_gene: TRBV4-2
abundance: NA
d_gene: TRBD1
CDR3nt: TGTGCCAGCAGCCAAGTAGGGGGCCAGCCCCAGCATTTT
CDR3aa: CASSQVGGQPQHF

j_gene: TRBJ1-3
v_gene: TRBV6-1
abundance: few
d_gene: NA
CDR3nt: TGTGCCAGCAGTGAAGCGGGGGGTATGGGCAACACCATATATTTT
CDR3aa: CASSEAGGMGNTIYF

j_gene: TRBJ2-3
v_gene: TRBV28
abundance: NA
d_gene: NA
CDR3nt: TGTGCCAGCAGTTTCCCCCAGGGCAAGAGCACAGATACGCAGTATTTT
CDR3aa: CASSFPQGKSTDTQYF

j_gene: TRBJ1-4
v_gene: TRBV28
abundance: NA
d_gene: NA
CDR3nt: TGTGCCAGCAGTTTCGGGGGGCTCACTAATGAAAAACTGTTTTTT
CDR3aa: CASSFGGLTNEKLFF

j_gene: TRBJ2-7
v_gene: TRBV28
abundance: NA
d_gene: TRBD2
CDR3nt: TGTGCCAGCAGTTTAGCAGCGGGAGTTGACGAGCAGTACTTC
CDR3aa: CASSLAAGVDEQYF

j_gene: TRBJ1-2
v_gene: TRBV19
abundance: NA
d_gene: TRBD1
CDR3nt: TGTGCCAGTAGTACCGGGACAGTAAGGGGCTACACCTTC
CDR3aa: CASSTGTVRGYTF

j_gene: TRBJ1-3
v_gene: TRBV5-6
abundance: NA
d_gene: NA
CDR3nt: TGTGCCAGCAGCAGGAGTACTGGAAACACCATATATTTT
CDR3aa: CASSRSTGNTIYF

j_gene: TRBJ2-7
v_gene: TRBV9
abundance: NA
d_gene: TRBD2
CDR3nt: TGTGCCAGCAGCCCCGGGGGGAGCGGGCTTGCCTACGAGCAGTACTTC
CDR3aa: CASSPGGSGLAYEQYF

j_gene: TRBJ2-5
v_gene: TRBV10-2
abundance: NA
d_gene: TRBD2
CDR3nt: TGCGCCAGTTCCCTGGCGGGAGGGACCAAAGAGACCCAGTACTTC
CDR3aa: CASSLAGGTKETQYF

j_gene: TRBJ1-1
v_gene: TRBV6-1
abundance: NA
d_gene: NA
CDR3nt: TGTGCCAGCGGCGGGCTGAACACTGAAGCTTTCTTT
CDR3aa: CASGGLNTEAFF

j_gene: TRBJ1-2
v_gene: TRBV18
abundance: few
d_gene: TRBD1
CDR3nt: TGTGCCAGCTCAGACAGGGACTCGTATGGCTACACCTTC
CDR3aa: CASSDRDSYGYTF

j_gene: TRBJ2-7
v_gene: TRBV7-9
abundance: NA
d_gene: NA
CDR3nt: TGTGCCAGCAGCTTATCGCGGGGCGAGCAGTACTTC
CDR3aa: CASSLSRGEQYF

j_gene: TRBJ1-6
v_gene: TRBV6-5
abundance: NA
d_gene: NA
CDR3nt: TGTGCCAGCAGTTTCACAGGGAGATCACCCCTCCACTTT
CDR3aa: CASSFTGRSPLHF